This note documents a single T cell receptor (beta chain) sequence. The target of this receptor is not known. Base qualities are not provided; no much larger clone lies one nucleotide away. Preparation of the library involved 5' RACE. For sequencing, an Illumina HiSeq 2500 was employed. A second PCR of roughly 7 to 11 cycles was performed with a sample-barcoded 5' primer and a J-beta primer mix. Each TCR beta cDNA molecule received a unique molecular identifier from a template-switch 5' adaptor carrying 12 random nucleotides. Each sample yielded at least 2.5 million CDR3-containing paired-end reads. The Mint cDNA synthesis kit, primed by a TRBC-specific oligonucleotide, was used to synthesize first-strand cDNA from all RNA. After uracil-DNA glycosylase treatment, a first 18-cycle PCR used universal primers M1SS and BC2_uni_R on all cDNA. The original pipeline was this. For normalization, 1 million high-quality reads, each with a distinct molecular identifier, were randomly selected from each sample. Reads with shared molecular identifiers were discarded instead of being binned into consensus sequences. MiTCR, run with a Q25 quality threshold and the strictest error-elimination algorithm, handled CDR3 identification, clonotype clustering and error correction. A nonparametric unseen species model with Euler transformation was used to estimate a lower bound on total TCR beta diversity. TCRdb reran the public reads through fastp at Q25 and MiXCR, keeping productive beta chains. When rows share a CDR3 protein, they turn into one entry using the most common DNA and genes. V and J calls and clone size were set by TCRdb, not the authors. This sample holds some 1.5 million distinct CDR3 sequences; roughly 27% were observed only once. About 8% of the sample belongs to the ten largest clones.

CDR1 SNHLY and CDR2 FYNNEI are derived from the germline V gene. The CDR3 spans 14 residues, from the cysteine through the phenylalanine. The entry retains the CDR3 DNA only, 42 bases that are in frame from base 1. The entry originates in a study of blood T cells in healthy people across ages (dated by TCRdb to between 2015 and 2017). Broadly, across the study: Template switching captured roughly one uniquely barcoded TCR beta cDNA molecule per two T cells in model experiments. Age-related changes in TCR beta repertoire diversity were measured in the study by deep sequencing normalized with unique cDNA molecular identifiers. Donors were grouped into four age groups: young (average approximately 16 years), middle-aged (over 35), aged (62) and long-lived (around 80). To avoid experimental bias, donors of different ages were distributed randomly across sequencing lanes. The study analyzed two additional independent replicas of 1 million unique cDNA reads from the same blood draw for two donors, one aged 18 to 30 and one aged 80 or older.

The roughly 39 donors, aged 6 to 90 years, were systemically healthy Caucasian individuals from Russia. Each donor gave 8 to 10 milliliters of peripheral blood, drawn into EDTA-treated Vacutainer tubes. Ficoll-Paque density-gradient centrifugation was used to isolate PBMCs, with at least 6.5 million per sample. Total RNA was extracted from PBMCs with Trizol reagent, with at least 5.5 micrograms obtained per sample. For every donor, an aliquot of PBMCs went through flow cytometry to measure the percentages of naive CD45RAhigh/CD27high T cells. Results and caveats for the whole study, not just this receptor: Observed TCR beta diversity per million T cells fell roughly linearly with age, and a significant reduction was already apparent by age around 44. Because the CMV infection status of the donors was unknown, age-related changes in expanded clonotypes may potentially have been confounded. There was a strong correlation between observed TCR beta diversity and the percentage of naive T cells measured by flow cytometry. The long-lived group showed more naive CD4+ T cells, fewer expanded clones and increased TCR diversity than the aged group, suggesting age selection. Total diversity estimates from one million sequenced T cells were considered lower bounds and underestimates. Because profiling used bulk unsorted PBMCs, naive and antigen-experienced compartments could not be compared conclusively.

The rearranged segments are TRBV2 and TRBJ2-4, with 7 junctional bases fitting TRBD1. The DNA end lines up better with TRBJ2-7; the J call may be wrong. Sequenced material: blood. This clonotype was obtained from a woman in her twenties or thirties in good health. At the DNA level, the sequence is TGTGCCAGCAGTTCACAGGGGCAGACCTACGAGCAGTACTTC. Translated, it gives CASSSQGQTYEQYF.